Listed below are T cell receptor beta chains from one sample, sequenced in a study of control samples from healthy donors and cancer patients. Clones were sequenced by immunoSEQ multiplex PCR, and TCRdb holds only the in-frame ones, with some missing. This table holds 40,000 to 60,000 clones, around nine tenths found once. Material for sequencing was PBMCs. The receptor set was obtained from a man in his fifties with head and neck cancer. CDR3s include the opening cysteine and the closing phenylalanine or tryptophan. Fields, in order: J gene, clone size, D gene, V gene, CDR3 protein, CDR3 DNA. D genes are given only for firm matches. Expanded clones get a size class; other rows say once, few or many, or leave the size out.

TRBJ1-4	NA	NA	TRBV20-1	CSAGGEKLFF	TGCAGTGCTGGTGGGGAAAAACTGTTTTTT
TRBJ2-5	NA	NA	TRBV7-8	CASSPKLGSLGETQYF	TGTGCCAGCAGCCCGAAGCTGGGATCTCTGGGGGAGACCCAGTACTTC
TRBJ1-5	NA	NA	TRBV28	CASSSGGDGNQPQHF	TGTGCCAGCAGTTCCGGAGGGGACGGCAATCAGCCCCAGCATTTT
TRBJ2-2	NA	TRBD2	TRBV5-4	CASSTRAGGPAGELFF	TGTGCCAGCAGTACCCGAGCGGGGGGGCCGGCCGGGGAGCTGTTTTTT
TRBJ2-7	NA	NA	TRBV19	CATSHRRTYEQYF	TGTGCCACCTCACATCGACGGACCTACGAGCAGTACTTC
TRBJ2-4	NA	NA	TRBV20-1	CSASEENIQYF	TGCAGTGCTAGCGAGGAAAACATTCAGTACTTC
TRBJ2-7	NA	NA	TRBV2	CASRPSIFRDDDPRAPPLYEQYF	TGTGCCAGCAGGCCTTCCATCTTCCGGGACGACGATCCACGGGCACCTCCACTCTACGAGCAGTACTTC
TRBJ1-6	once	NA	TRBV4-1	CASSQGLFPLHF	TGCGCCAGCAGCCAAGGTTTGTTCCCCCTCCACTTT
TRBJ1-5	NA	TRBD1	TRBV5-6	CASSISQLARGRNQPQHF	TGTGCCAGCAGCATCAGTCAATTAGCGAGGGGGCGCAATCAGCCCCAGCATTTT
TRBJ2-3	NA	NA	TRBV10-2	CASSEVIHTQYF	TGCGCCAGCAGTGAGGTCATACATACGCAGTATTTT
TRBJ2-1	few	NA	TRBV21-1	CASSKGKDGDNEQFF	TGTGCCAGCAGCAAAGGTAAAGACGGTGACAATGAGCAGTTCTTC
TRBJ2-7	NA	TRBD2	TRBV7-2	CASSESTSGGSYEQYF	TGTGCCAGCAGCGAGTCGACTAGCGGGGGATCCTACGAGCAGTACTTC
TRBJ1-2	NA	TRBD1	TRBV7-2	CASSLGGAVANYGYTF	TGTGCCAGCAGTTTAGGGGGCGCAGTTGCTAACTATGGCTACACCTTC
TRBJ2-1	NA	NA	TRBV3-1/TRBV3-2	CASSQDHRLENEQFF	TGTGCCAGCAGCCAAGATCACAGGTTGGAAAATGAGCAGTTCTTC
TRBJ2-2	NA	TRBD1	TRBV4-2	CASSQALGTGVAGELFF	TGTGCCAGCAGCCAAGCACTAGGGACAGGGGTGGCCGGGGAGCTGTTTTTT
TRBJ2-7	NA	NA	TRBV7-9	CASSSATDRQYF	TGTGCCAGCAGCTCGGCAACAGATCGGCAGTACTTC
TRBJ1-1	NA	NA	TRBV7-8	CASSLKQGNTEAFF	TGTGCCAGCAGCTTGAAACAGGGGAACACTGAAGCTTTCTTT
TRBJ1-4	NA	TRBD1	TRBV28	CASTVPGGYEKLFF	TGTGCCAGCACCGTCCCAGGGGGCTATGAAAAACTGTTTTTT
TRBJ1-3	NA	NA	TRBV5-1	CASSLEEAGPLSGNTIYF	TGCGCCAGCAGCTTGGAGGAGGCAGGGCCCCTCTCTGGAAACACCATATATTTT
TRBJ1-2	NA	NA	TRBV7-9	CASSTTLGRGNGYTF	TGCGCCAGCAGCACTACTCTCGGGCGGGGCAATGGCTACACCTTC
TRBJ2-5	NA	NA	TRBV19	CASSRVLAPQETQYF	TGTGCCAGTAGTAGGGTCCTAGCGCCCCAAGAGACCCAGTACTTC
TRBJ1-5	once	NA	TRBV15	CATSRDRSGSQPQHF	TGTGCCACCAGCAGAGACAGGTCGGGTAGTCAGCCCCAGCATTTT
TRBJ1-3	NA	NA	TRBV4-3	CASSRADSGNTIYF	TGCGCCAGCAGCCGGGCAGACTCTGGAAACACCATATATTTT
TRBJ2-7	NA	TRBD2	TRBV11-2	CASSLAGSGKSYEQYF	TGTGCCAGCAGCTTAGCGGGTAGCGGGAAATCCTACGAGCAGTACTTC
TRBJ2-5	NA	NA	TRBV2	CASNEGEETQYF	TGTGCCAGCAATGAGGGTGAGGAGACCCAGTACTTC
TRBJ1-1	NA	TRBD1	TRBV6-2/TRBV6-3	CASRPTGGHTEAFF	TGTGCCAGCAGGCCTACAGGGGGTCACACTGAAGCTTTCTTT
TRBJ1-5	NA	NA	TRBV11-2	CASSLGTIAHQPQHF	TGTGCCAGCAGCTTGGGGACTATTGCCCATCAGCCCCAGCATTTT
TRBJ2-2	NA	NA	TRBV24-1	CATSDPSRGPGELFF	TGTGCCACCAGTGATCCATCCAGGGGTCCCGGGGAGCTGTTTTTT
TRBJ2-3	NA	TRBD1	TRBV19	CASSGTGGAATQYF	TGTGCCAGTTCCGGGACAGGGGGCGCCGCGACGCAGTATTTT
TRBJ1-3	NA	NA	TRBV28	CASSIAALGDTIYF	TGTGCCAGCAGTATCGCGGCGTTGGGGGACACCATATATTTT
TRBJ1-6	NA	NA	TRBV9	CASSVGAGDGSPLHF	TGTGCCAGCAGCGTAGGAGCAGGGGATGGGTCACCCCTCCACTTT
TRBJ2-2	NA	NA	TRBV6-1	CASSELGHTNTGELFF	TGTGCCAGCAGTGAATTGGGACACACGAACACCGGGGAGCTGTTTTTT
TRBJ2-5	NA	TRBD1	TRBV29-1	CSVVRTGGWETQYF	TGCAGCGTTGTTAGGACAGGGGGCTGGGAGACCCAGTACTTC
TRBJ2-3	NA	NA	TRBV6-4	CASSDSGSTDTQYF	TGTGCCAGCAGTGACTCAGGAAGCACAGATACGCAGTATTTT
TRBJ2-3	once	TRBD2	TRBV4-2	CASSPLAAADTQYF	TGTGCCAGCAGCCCCCTAGCGGCCGCAGATACGCAGTATTTT
TRBJ1-5	NA	TRBD1	TRBV28	CASGTGGDGNQPQHF	TGTGCTTCCGGGACAGGGGGCGATGGCAATCAGCCCCAGCATTTT
TRBJ1-5	NA	NA	TRBV12-3/TRBV12-4	CASSLSDQPQHF	TGTGCCAGCAGTTTATCTGATCAGCCCCAGCATTTT
TRBJ2-1	once	NA	TRBV7-2	CASSFSREQFF	TGTGCCAGCAGCTTTTCGAGGGAGCAGTTCTTC
TRBJ2-7	NA	NA	TRBV10-3	CAISAQVGGQQYF	TGTGCCATCAGTGCACAGGTCGGGGGTCAGCAGTACTTC
TRBJ1-2	NA	TRBD1	TRBV7-6	CASSHGQGADGYGYTF	TGTGCCAGCAGCCATGGACAGGGGGCGGACGGCTATGGCTACACCTTC
TRBJ2-7	few	NA	TRBV28	CASSLTTSRSNEQYF	TGTGCCAGCAGTTTAACTACTAGCAGGAGCAACGAGCAGTACTTC
TRBJ2-3	NA	TRBD1	TRBV5-8	CARGQGGDTDTQYF	TGTGCCCGAGGACAGGGGGGGGACACAGATACGCAGTATTTT
TRBJ2-2	few	NA	TRBV4-1	CASSQDLRGRVTGELFF	TGCGCCAGCAGCCAAGATCTTCGGGGGCGGGTCACCGGGGAGCTGTTTTTT
TRBJ2-1	NA	NA	TRBV6-5	CASTPPQGTYNEQFF	TGTGCCAGCACCCCCCCCCAGGGGACCTACAATGAGCAGTTCTTC
TRBJ2-1	NA	NA	TRBV12-3/TRBV12-4	CASSSTRSNEQFF	TGTGCCAGCAGTTCAACTAGATCGAATGAGCAGTTCTTC
TRBJ2-5	once	NA	TRBV19	CASMSRNQETQYF	TGTGCCAGTATGTCTAGAAACCAAGAGACCCAGTACTTC
TRBJ2-3	once	NA	TRBV6-5	CASSYVRGADTQYF	TGTGCCAGCAGTTACGTACGAGGGGCAGATACGCAGTATTTT
TRBJ2-1	NA	TRBD2	TRBV11-2	CASSPRGLAGKDEQFF	TGTGCCAGCAGCCCAAGGGGACTAGCGGGGAAGGATGAGCAGTTCTTC
TRBJ2-6	NA	NA	TRBV5-4	CASSKGAVRLSGANVLTF	TGTGCCAGCAGCAAAGGGGCCGTCCGCCTCTCTGGGGCCAACGTCCTGACTTTC
TRBJ1-5	few	NA	TRBV7-8	CASRKGRDSNQPQHF	TGTGCCAGCAGAAAGGGACGGGATAGCAATCAGCCCCAGCATTTT